This passage covers 10 T cell receptor beta chains from one sample sequenced in a study of cytomegalovirus exposure and HLA in healthy donors. 13 Jbeta primers and 60 Vbeta primers were used for the PCR. TCRdb's copy holds only in-frame clones and misses some; the assay was immunoSEQ multiplex PCR. The sample records fewer than 200,000 clones, approximately 81% being singletons. The sample taken for sequencing was PBMCs. Every receptor here comes from a woman in her late teens or twenties in good health and CMV-seronegative.

This rearrangement joins TRBV5-6 to TRBJ1-5; D is possibly TRBD1 (6 bases). This CDR3 comprises 15 residues. Germline CDR1 reads SGHDT; CDR2 reads YYEEEE. V lost 1 base, J lost 9 bases, and 17 bases lay in between. Here the CDR3 reads CASSLRGGRGGPQHF. CDR3 nucleotides: TGTGCCAGCAGCTTGAGAGGGGGACGGGGGGGGCCCCAGCATTTT.

This clone appeared once. The chain couples TRBV28 to TRBJ2-2; a possible D gene is TRBD1 (6 bases). The length of the CDR3 is 16 residues. Trimming removed 5 bases at V and 0 bases at J, with 13 bases between. CDR1 is MDHEN, CDR2 SYDVKM, per germline. The CDR3 DNA follows: TGTGCCAGCAGTAGGGCCGGGACACCGAACACCGGGGAGCTGTTTTTT. This translates into CASSRAGTPNTGELFF.

This clone was seen more than once but under ten times. The chain has TRBV12-2 and TRBJ2-5; TRBD1 is taken as the D call from the table, unchecked against the DNA. TRBV12-2 is annotated as a pseudogene. The CDR3 covers 16 residues. CDR3 in amino acids: CASREGTGRSQETQYF. The CDR3 nucleotides are TGTGCAAGTCGCGAGGGGACAGGCCGGTCCCAAGAGACCCAGTACTTC.

The chain links TRBV4-2 to TRBJ2-5; tentative D call: TRBD2 (6 bases). Deletions cut 0 bases from V and 5 bases from J, with 16 bases between. This CDR3 is 16 amino acids long. CDR1 LGHNA and CDR2 YNFKEQ come from the germline V gene. The CDR3 DNA is TGTGCCAGCAGCCAAGAGTGGTCGGGAGAGGATGAGACCCAGTACTTC. Translating it yields CASSQEWSGEDETQYF.

This clone occurred a few times. V and J are TRBV25-1 and TRBJ1-4; unclear D gene. CDR3 length equals 16 residues. Germline values: CDR1 MGHDK, CDR2 SYGVNS. V gave up 2 bases and J gave up 7 bases, with 17 bases separating them. The CDR3 is CASSETGFSLSEKLFF. The DNA for the CDR3 is TGTGCCAGCAGTGAAACGGGGTTTTCCTTGAGTGAAAAACTGTTTTTT.

The V call is TRBV5-1, the J call TRBJ2-1; D gene unclear. This CDR3 comprises 19 residues. The V end lost 0 bases, the J end lost 0 bases, and 19 bases lay between the germline ends. Germline assignment: CDR1 SGHRS and CDR2 YFSETQ. The CDR3 DNA is TGCGCCAGCAGCTTGGACCCCTTCCCTACAAGGAGCTCCTACAATGAGCAGTTCTTC. Its translation: CASSLDPFPTRSSYNEQFF.

This clone was counted between two and nine times. The chain employs TRBV9 and TRBJ2-1; D not resolved. The CDR3 extends over 15 amino acids. CDR1 is SGDLS, CDR2 YYNGEE, per germline. V dropped 0 bases and J dropped 0 bases, with 7 bases sitting between them. CDR3 sequence: CASSVGSTSYNEQFF. For the CDR3, the DNA is TGTGCCAGCAGCGTAGGGAGTACCTCCTACAATGAGCAGTTCTTC.

This chain joins TRBV27 and TRBJ2-6; D perhaps matches TRBD2 (5 bases). Germline loops: CDR1 MNHEY, CDR2 SMNVEV (reference sequence). CDR3 length: 15 amino acids. V was clipped by 5 bases and J by 4 bases, with 12 bases between them. CDR3 in amino acids: CASSPYGGGANVLTF. DNA of the CDR3: TGTGCCAGCAGTCCTTACGGCGGGGGGGCCAACGTCCTGACTTTC.

J is TRBJ1-5 and V is TRBV6-5; D unresolved. Germline V gene data show CDR1 as MNHEY and CDR2 as SVGAGI. V lost 7 bases and J 1 base, leaving 14 bases between the germline ends. CDR3 length equals 15 residues. The CDR3 nucleotides are TGTGCCAGCAATCCCACCCGGGGAAGCAATCAGCCCCAGCATTTT. The encoded protein is CASNPTRGSNQPQHF.

The chain carries TRBV23-1 and TRBJ1-2, with D possibly matching TRBD1 (5 bases). TRBV23-1 qualifies as an ORF whose function is uncertain. V shed 0 bases and J shed 0 bases, with 23 bases lying between them. This CDR3 has 20 amino acids. Written as DNA, the CDR3 is TGCGCCAGCAGTCAATCCCCTAAGGACATACCCTTGTGCCCTAACTATGGCTACACCTTC. Protein product: CASSQSPKDIPLCPNYGYTF.